Included here is one T cell receptor beta chain sequence, with context. Its target is not known. TCRdb re-derived calls from the reads in MiXCR, one entry per CDR3 protein. The sample yields approximately 750,000 distinct CDR3 sequences, roughly 35% seen once. The sample comes from a study of T cell repertoires in cytomegalovirus infection. Study-level background: Through public TCR beta signatures, both CMV infection and matching HLA type were indicated. Study-wide results and limits: Using cumulative public TCR beta family frequency, the authors identified those who carried CMV together with the relevant HLA. In two of eight donors, the top clonotype was HLA-C-restricted CMV-specific.

Trimming removed 0 bases from V and 7 bases from J, with 9 bases in between. The CDR3 is 13 residues long. Germline CDR1 and CDR2: SGHTA and FQGTGA. The sequence was obtained from a human donor in good health (CMV status not recorded). Some clones in this sample may be carry-over from other donors' samples. The sequencing input was PBMCs. This chain links TRBV7-3 with TRBJ1-1; no reliable D call. This chain's CDR3 is CASSLTGSDEAFF. CDR3 nucleotide sequence: TGTGCCAGCAGCTTAACCGGGTCGGATGAAGCTTTCTTT.